This record covers a single T cell receptor beta chain. The TCR beta repertoire was assessed by survey-level immunoSEQ sequencing. The protocol was immunoSEQ multiplex PCR, while the TCRdb copy is restricted to in-frame clones and leaves out a portion. The repertoire holds 45,000 to 55,000 clones, 93% seen once, with roughly a tenth in the top ten. Germline CDR1 reads LGHDT; CDR2 reads YNNKEL (reference sequence). V gave up 3 bases and J gave up 7 bases, with 10 bases separating them. The CDR3 loop spans 12 amino acids. Sequenced material: PBMCs. The sequence was obtained from a middle-aged man with rheumatoid arthritis. The rearrangement links TRBV3-1 (or the pseudogene TRBV3-2) to TRBJ2-7; D call uncertain. CDR3: CASSHQGNEQYF. DNA of the CDR3: TGTGCCAGCAGCCATCAAGGGAATGAGCAGTACTTC.